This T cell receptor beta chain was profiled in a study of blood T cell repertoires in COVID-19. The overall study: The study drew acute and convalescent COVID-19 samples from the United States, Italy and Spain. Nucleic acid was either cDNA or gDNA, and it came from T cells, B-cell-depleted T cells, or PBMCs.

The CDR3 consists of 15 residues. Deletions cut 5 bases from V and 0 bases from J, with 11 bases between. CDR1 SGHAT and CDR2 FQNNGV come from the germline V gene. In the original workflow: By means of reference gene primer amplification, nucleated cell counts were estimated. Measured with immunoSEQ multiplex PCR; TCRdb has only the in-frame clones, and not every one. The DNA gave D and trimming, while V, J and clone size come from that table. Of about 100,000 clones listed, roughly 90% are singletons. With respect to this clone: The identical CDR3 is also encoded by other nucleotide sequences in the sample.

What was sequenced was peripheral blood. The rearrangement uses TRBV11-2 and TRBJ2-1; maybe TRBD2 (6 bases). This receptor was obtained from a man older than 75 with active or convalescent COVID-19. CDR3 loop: CASSRSGGSYNEQFF. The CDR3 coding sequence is TGTGCCAGCAGCCGATCCGGGGGCTCCTACAATGAGCAGTTCTTC.